What follows describes a single T cell receptor (beta chain). Its specificity is unknown. These data belong to a study of T cells in pancreatic ductal adenocarcinoma. Study-level results: Mean clonality was roughly 0.1 in tumors and 0.06 to 0.085 in blood, not significantly different.

V dropped 4 bases and J dropped 7; count of bases not matched to a gene: 7. This CDR3 region has 15 residues. CDR1 is MGHRA and CDR2 is YSYEKL in the germline V gene. Surgery without prior neoadjuvant therapy was the treatment of the selected pancreatic ductal adenocarcinoma patients. Clones were read by immunoSEQ multiplex PCR, and TCRdb kept only the in-frame ones, dropping some. This sample has 25,000 to 35,000 clones, with around nine tenths found just once. The TCR was taken from a human donor with pancreatic ductal adenocarcinoma. The rearrangement joins TRBV4-1 to TRBJ2-1, with TRBD1 identical over 10 bases. The sample was PBMCs. CDR3 nucleotide sequence: TGCGCCAGCAGCCTTTTCGGACAGGGGGGTAATGAGCAGTTCTTC. Protein: CASSLFGQGGNEQFF.